This TCR beta chain was sequenced in a study of naive and memory T cell subsets. The V segment lost 6 bases and the J segment 8 bases; nucleotides outside the gene matches: 8. The CDR3 is 15 residues long. Germline-derived CDR1 and CDR2 are MDHEN and SYDVKM. Points on this clonotype: Its antigen is unidentified.

Both TRBC1 and TRBC2 were covered by a beta constant-region primer of two equimolar oligonucleotides. Nested alpha and beta constant-region primers with the SP2 primer drove four PCR rounds on ligated cDNA. TCRdb processed the UMI-ligation and nested PCR reads anew with MiXCR; each CDR3 protein has one entry. The sample holds 120,000 or so distinct CDR3 sequences, roughly 36% seen once. Findings and caveats of the study: TCR counts from RNA may reflect activation-linked expression changes. Clonotypes here are unpaired alpha or beta chain sequences.

Cells stained for CD3, CD4, CD8, CD45RA, CD27 and viability were sorted into four CD45RA/CD27 subsets. The sample comprised central memory CD4+ T cells from blood. This clonotype was obtained from a human donor in good health. The chain has TRBV28 and TRBJ1-6; 9 nucleotides agree with TRBD1. The CDR3: CASRPSWTGDSPLHF. CDR3 DNA sequence: TGTGCCAGCAGGCCGTCTTGGACAGGGGATTCACCCCTCCACTTT.